Detailed here is one T cell receptor beta chain. Original data processing: For nucleated cells, counts were estimated from reference gene primer amplification. Libraries were prepared by immunoSEQ multiplex PCR; TCRdb keeps only in-frame clonotypes and omits some of them. V and J calls plus clone size are reproduced from that table; the DNA served to infer D and trimming. This table holds approximately 150,000 clones, approximately 90% found once. This sample was included in a study of blood T cell repertoires in COVID-19. Study background: T cells, B-cell-depleted T cells, or PBMCs supplied cDNA or gDNA.

The CDR3 is 16 amino acids. Deletions cut 0 bases from V and 1 base from J, with 12 bases between. CDR1 is MGHRA, CDR2 YSYEKL, per germline. The chain has TRBV4-1 and TRBJ1-2; no reliable D call. The origin of this receptor is a woman in her forties or fifties with acute or convalescent COVID-19. Sequenced: peripheral blood. CDR3 in DNA: TGCGCCAGCAGCCAAGATCAGAGGGAACTTAACTATGGCTACACCTTC. Translated, it gives CASSQDQRELNYGYTF.